What follows describes a single TCR beta chain. Its antigen remains unidentified. The CDR3 has 17 amino acids. Germline assignment: CDR1 MDHEN and CDR2 SYDVKM. The V end lost 7 bases, the J end lost 0 bases, and 18 bases lay between the germline ends. Cells designated naive CD8 were CD45RO-negative and were positively selected for CCR7, with terminally differentiated effector memory CD45RA+ cells excluded. The sample belongs to a study of shared clonotypes between healthy human individuals. Findings of the study overall: Across subsets, estimated richness was generally greater for naive than for memory populations. Lower generation probabilities were found for non-shared clonotypes than for those shared by all four donors. Several donors held approximately 4.5% of naive CD4 clonotypes in common.

Genomic DNA of each subset was evenly split across several immunoSEQ plates. The repertoire was sequenced with immunoSEQ multiplex PCR; TCRdb's copy has only in-frame clones and lacks some. The sample gives a few million clones, about 93% of which show up once; more than 1.5% is in the top ten. The sequencing input was naive CD8+ T cells from PBMCs. V gene TRBV28 combines with J gene TRBJ2-2; weak D call: TRBD2 (7 bases). This clonotype was obtained from a young man in good health. Some clones in this sample may be carry-over from other donors' samples. Here the CDR3 reads CASNNRWGGTNTGELFF. As DNA, the CDR3 is TGTGCCAGCAATAATAGGTGGGGGGGCACGAACACCGGGGAGCTGTTTTTT.